The TCR beta chain described here comes from a study of blood T cell repertoires in COVID-19. Per germline, CDR1 SGHTA and CDR2 FQGNSA. V dropped 5 bases and J dropped 7; count of bases not matched to a gene: 7. CDR3 length equals 13 residues. Clones were read by immunoSEQ multiplex PCR, and TCRdb kept only the in-frame ones, dropping some. The sample shows about 220,000 clones, under 90% of them seen only once. The specimen sequenced was peripheral blood. V gene TRBV7-2 combines with J gene TRBJ1-1; TRBD1 agrees at 7 bases. This clonotype was obtained from a woman older than 75 with acute or convalescent COVID-19. CDR3 nucleotide sequence: TGTGCCAGCAGCGCCGACAGGGCTGGTGAAGCTTTCTTT. This sequence encodes CASSADRAGEAFF.